One and the same sample provided the 25 T cell receptor beta chains below, sequenced in a study of PD-1 blockade in classical Hodgkin lymphoma. Method: immunoSEQ multiplex PCR; TCRdb's copy keeps in-frame clones and lacks some. The sample lists approximately 30,000 clones; approximately 87% were seen once. Every one of the patients relapsed after autologous stem cell transplantation (brentuximab vedotin exposure was variable). The material sequenced was peripheral blood mononuclear cells (PBMCs), taken before the second cycle of nivolumab. These receptors were obtained from a human donor with classical Hodgkin lymphoma.

The V call is TRBV7-9, the J call TRBJ2-3; 8 bases align to TRBD2. V dropped 5 bases and J dropped 3; count of bases not matched to a gene: 4. The CDR3 is 14 residues long. From germline, CDR1 is SEHNR and CDR2 FQNEAQ (reference sequence). The CDR3, as DNA: TGTGCCAGCAGCCTAAGCGGGAGTACAGATACGCAGTATTTT. Encoded protein: CASSLSGSTDTQYF.

The gene calls are TRBV30 and TRBJ2-7; 9 bases map to TRBD2. CDR1 is GTSNPN and CDR2 is SVGIG in the germline V gene (reference sequence). This CDR3 has 16 residues. V lost 2 bases and J lost 6; bases outside the gene matches: 14. DNA for the CDR3: TGTGCCTGGAGTTCTGAGGGGGGGACTAGCTCGGGCGAGCAGTACTTC. Translating it yields CAWSSEGGTSSGEQYF.

As to this clone: At one end the junction does not follow the germline gene, possibly because of a read error. The gene calls are TRBV10-1 and TRBJ1-2; 7 nucleotides line up with TRBD1. Germline assignment: CDR1 WNHNN and CDR2 SYGVQD (reference sequence). This CDR3 has 15 residues. CDR3: CANSEQGTAIYGYTF. The CDR3 DNA follows: TGCGCCAACAGTGAGCAGGGGACAGCGATCTATGGCTACACCTTC.

This clone was recorded a few times. V is TRBV5-5 and J is TRBJ2-5; a weak D match, TRBD1 (6 bases). This CDR3 is built from 15 residues. V lost 0 bases and J lost 5, with 14 bases in between. Germline CDR1 reads SGHKS; CDR2 reads YYEKEE (reference sequence). For the CDR3, the DNA is TGTGCCAGCAGCTTGGTAGACGGACAGTGGGAGACCCAGTACTTC. Amino acid sequence: CASSLVDGQWETQYF.

The rearrangement joins TRBV4-3 to TRBJ1-5; D is ambiguous. Germline V CDR1 and CDR2: LGHNA, YSLEER. V lost 1 base and J lost 7, with 11 bases in between. The CDR3 has 14 residues. CDR3 protein: CASSQVVAGQPQHF. In DNA, the CDR3 is TGCGCCAGCAGCCAAGTGGTCGCGGGGCAGCCCCAGCATTTT.

The V call is TRBV4-1, the J call TRBJ1-6, with a possible D match to TRBD1 (6 bases). Germline CDR1 is MGHRA and CDR2 is YSYEKL. The CDR3 length is 16 residues. The V end was cut by 1 base, the J end by 7 bases, with 14 bases between. As DNA, the CDR3 is TGCGCCAGCAGCCAAGTTTACAGGGCCAAGAATTCACCCCTCCACTTT. This gives the protein CASSQVYRAKNSPLHF.

The rearrangement links TRBV4-3 to TRBJ2-2; TRBD2 agrees at 11 bases. The trim removed 4 bases at V and 0 bases at J, leaving 7 bases unmatched. CDR3 size: 18 residues. CDR1 and CDR2 (germline): LGHNA, YSLEER. The CDR3 DNA reads as TGCGCCAGCAGCCGGGCGACTAGCGGGGTTACGAACACCGGGGAGCTGTTTTTT. It specifies CASSRATSGVTNTGELFF.

The rearrangement uses TRBV5-5 and TRBJ2-7; TRBD2 matches 10 bases. With V trimmed by 3 bases and J by 4 bases, 7 bases remained unmatched. Germline-derived CDR1 and CDR2 are SGHKS and YYEKEE (reference sequence). This CDR3 has 15 residues. CDR3 DNA: TGTGCCAGCAGCTGGTACCTAGCGGGAGCGTACGAGCAGTACTTC. It translates to CASSWYLAGAYEQYF.

This rearrangement joins TRBV7-9 to TRBJ2-1; no definite D call. Germline CDR1 is SEHNR and CDR2 is FQNEAQ (reference sequence). Trimming took off 3 bases at V and 10 bases at J, with 7 bases between the two ends. The CDR3 contains 11 residues. CDR3 nucleotide sequence: TGTGCCAGCAGCTTTATTCTAGAGCAGTTCTTC. Amino acid sequence: CASSFILEQFF.

This clone has a handful of counts. The J gene is TRBJ1-5, the V gene TRBV5-6; no definite D call. The ends were cut back, 3 bases at V and 3 bases at J, with 13 bases in the middle. Germline V lookup: CDR1 SGHDT, CDR2 YYEEEE. The CDR3 runs 15 residues. The CDR3 spells CASSSWWQYNQPQHF. The CDR3 bases are TGTGCCAGCAGCTCTTGGTGGCAGTACAATCAGCCCCAGCATTTT.

In DNA, the CDR3 is TGTGCCTGGAGTGTCGGAGGACGGTCCGAGCAGTACTTC. It encodes CAWSVGGRSEQYF. The chain combines TRBV30 with TRBJ2-7, with D maybe TRBD2 (5 bases). Germline lookup yields CDR1 GTSNPN and CDR2 SVGIG (reference sequence). The germline V and J ends were trimmed by 0 bases and 6 bases, with 12 bases remaining between them. This CDR3 region has 13 residues. The full variable domain, its missing parts supplied by reference TRBV30 and TRBJ2-7, is SQTIHQWPATLVQPVGSPLSLECTVEGTSNPNLYWYRQAAGRGLQLLFYSVGIGQISSEVPQNLSASRPQDRQFILSSKKLLLSDSGFYLCAWSVGGRSEQYFGPGTRLTVT.

The V call is TRBV27, the J call TRBJ1-1, with D unresolved. The V end lost 7 bases, the J end lost 1 base, and 13 bases lay between the germline ends. The CDR3 is 14 residues long. CDR1 and CDR2 from the germline V gene are MNHEY and SMNVEV (reference sequence). The CDR3: CASKPLPGNTEAFF. Written as DNA, the CDR3 is TGTGCCAGCAAGCCACTTCCAGGGAACACTGAAGCTTTCTTT.

This rearrangement joins TRBV5-5 to TRBJ2-1; 7 positions match TRBD2. There are 15 residues in the CDR3. The junction had 6 bases not matched to a gene; V was cut back by 4 bases and J by 2 bases. CDR1 is SGHKS and CDR2 is YYEKEE in the germline V gene (reference sequence). CDR3 region: CASSLVGTTYNEQFF. CDR3 DNA sequence: TGTGCCAGCAGCCTTGTGGGGACTACCTACAATGAGCAGTTCTTC.

The chain couples TRBV9 to TRBJ1-5, with 7 bases matching TRBD1. The CDR3 consists of 14 residues. Germline V lookup: CDR1 SGDLS, CDR2 YYNGEE. After removal of 3 bases from V and 4 bases from J, the junction contained 4 bases not matched to a gene. CDR3 coding DNA: TGTGCCAGCAGCGACGGGACAGTGAATCAGCCCCAGCATTTT. This encodes CASSDGTVNQPQHF. Full variable domain (outside the CDR3, taken from reference TRBV9 and TRBJ1-5): DSGVTQTPKHLITATGQRVTLRCSPRSGDLSVYWYQQSLDQGLQFLIQYYNGEERAKGNILERFSAQQFPDLHSELNLSSLELGDSALYFCASSDGTVNQPQHFGDGTRLSIL.

The J gene is TRBJ1-1, the V gene TRBV7-2; tentatively, D is TRBD1 (6 bases). V dropped 4 bases and J dropped 4 bases, with 13 bases sitting between them. The CDR3 is 14 amino acids. Germline values: CDR1 SGHTA, CDR2 FQGNSA. DNA for the CDR3: TGTGCCAGCAGCTCAGGGGTGGGAGGCACTGAAGCTTTCTTT. This encodes CASSSGVGGTEAFF.

V and J are TRBV19 and TRBJ1-5; the match to TRBD1 covers 8 bases. V lost 5 bases, J lost 1 base, and 4 bases stayed unmatched. Germline V lookup: CDR1 LNHDA, CDR2 SQIVND (reference sequence). This CDR3 comprises 15 residues. CDR3 nucleotides: TGTGCCAGTAGTGAAAGACAGGGGAGCAATCAGCCCCAGCATTTT. Translated, it gives CASSERQGSNQPQHF.

V gene TRBV11-2 combines with J gene TRBJ1-1; 11 bases match TRBD1. The germline CDR1 and CDR2 sequences are SGHAT and FQNNGV. V lost 5 bases to trimming and J lost 4 bases; unmatched junction nucleotides: 6. CDR3 size: 15 residues. DNA of the CDR3: TGTGCCAGCAGCCTAGGGACAGGGGGGAGCACTGAAGCTTTCTTT. It yields the protein CASSLGTGGSTEAFF.

This sequence joins TRBV7-2 and TRBJ2-7, with 9 bases aligning to TRBD1. V was clipped by 5 bases and J by 3 bases; unmatched bases: 5. Per germline, CDR1 SGHTA and CDR2 FQGNSA. CDR3 length: 14 amino acids. The CDR3 nucleotides are TGTGCCAGCAGCCCGGGACAGGGATTCTACGAGCAGTACTTC. It is translated as CASSPGQGFYEQYF. Combining the CDR3 with reference TRBV7-2 and TRBJ2-7 gives the whole variable domain GAGVSQSPSNKVTEKGKDVELRCDPISGHTALYWYRQSLGQGLEFLIYFQGNSAPDKSGLPSDRFSAERTGGSVSTLTIQRTQQEDSAVYLCASSPGQGFYEQYFGPGTRLTVT.

The CDR3 is CASSGGTSGTPNTDTQYF. The CDR3 DNA is TGTGCCAGTAGTGGGGGGACTAGCGGGACCCCAAACACAGATACGCAGTATTTT. The chain recombines TRBV19 with TRBJ2-3; 13 bases agree with TRBD2. Trimming took 5 bases from V and 2 from J; bases not matched to a gene: 10. CDR3 length: 18 amino acids. Germline V CDR1 and CDR2: LNHDA, SQIVND (reference sequence).

The rearrangement joins TRBV2 to TRBJ2-3, with unresolved D. The CDR3 has 11 amino acids. V lost 10 bases to trimming and J lost 7 bases, with 12 bases between them. The germline CDR1 and CDR2 sequences are SNHLY and FYNNEI. The CDR3 nucleotides are TGTGCCACCTTTGGGGTAAATACGCAGTATTTT. Its translation: CATFGVNTQYF.

This clone has just a few counts. The chain uses TRBV29-1 and TRBJ1-5, with 8 bases identical to TRBD1. Trimming at V came to 6 bases and at J to 4 bases, leaving 2 bases not matched to a gene. Germline loops: CDR1 SQVTM, CDR2 ANQGSEA. The CDR3 has 12 amino acids. The CDR3 region has the DNA TGCAGCGTGGGACAGGTTAATCAGCCCCAGCATTTT. It yields the protein CSVGQVNQPQHF.

J is TRBJ2-3 and V is TRBV12-5; 7 bases fit TRBD2. Germline lookup yields CDR1 LGHNT and CDR2 FRNRAP. After removal of 6 bases from V and 0 bases from J, the junction contained 6 bases not matched to a gene. The CDR3 length is 15 residues. The CDR3: CASGPASGSTDTQYF. The CDR3 DNA sequence: TGTGCTAGTGGACCAGCTAGCGGAAGCACAGATACGCAGTATTTT.

This clone has just a few counts. This rearrangement joins TRBV2 to TRBJ2-1, with a weak D call TRBD2 (6 bases). The CDR3 has 13 residues. Between the trimmed V and J ends, which lost 6 bases and 2 bases, there was a span of 8 bases. Germline assignment: CDR1 SNHLY and CDR2 FYNNEI. Here the CDR3 reads CASREGPYNEQFF. The DNA of the CDR3 is TGTGCCAGCAGGGAGGGCCCCTACAATGAGCAGTTCTTC.

The chain recombines TRBV29-1 with TRBJ2-7; D is possibly TRBD1 or TRBD2 (6 bases each). The germline V gene encodes CDR1 SQVTM and CDR2 ANQGSEA. The CDR3 is made up of 15 amino acids. The V end was cut by 7 bases, the J end by 3 bases, with 22 bases between. CDR3 amino acids: CSGTNRLGQIYEQYF. The DNA of the CDR3 is TGCAGCGGCACGAATCGACTAGGACAGATCTACGAGCAGTACTTC.

This rearrangement joins TRBV27 to TRBJ2-3; 11 bases match TRBD2. The CDR3 is 15 amino acids. Trimming at V came to 5 bases and at J to 2 bases, leaving 3 bases not matched to a gene. Germline CDR1 is MNHEY and CDR2 is SMNVEV (reference sequence). Here the CDR3 reads CASSKLAGDTDTQYF. The CDR3 nucleotides read TGTGCCAGCAGTAAACTAGCGGGAGACACAGATACGCAGTATTTT.